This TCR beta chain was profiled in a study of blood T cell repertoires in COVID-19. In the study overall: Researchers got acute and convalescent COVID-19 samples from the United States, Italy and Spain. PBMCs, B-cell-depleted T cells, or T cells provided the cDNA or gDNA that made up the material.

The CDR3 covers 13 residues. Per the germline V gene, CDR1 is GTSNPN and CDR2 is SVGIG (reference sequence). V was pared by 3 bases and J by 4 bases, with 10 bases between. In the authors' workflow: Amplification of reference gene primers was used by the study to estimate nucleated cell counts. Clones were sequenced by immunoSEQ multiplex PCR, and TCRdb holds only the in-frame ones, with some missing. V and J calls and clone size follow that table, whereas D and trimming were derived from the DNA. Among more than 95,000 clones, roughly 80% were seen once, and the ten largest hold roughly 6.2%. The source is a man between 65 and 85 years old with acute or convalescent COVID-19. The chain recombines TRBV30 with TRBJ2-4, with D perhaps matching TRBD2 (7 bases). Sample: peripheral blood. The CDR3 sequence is CAWRGGGKNIQYF. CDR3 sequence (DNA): TGTGCCTGGAGGGGAGGGGGGAAAAACATTCAGTACTTC.